The clone carrying this T cell receptor beta chain has only a few counts. As yet, its antigen is unknown. The junction departs from the called germline gene at one end, perhaps through a read error. This record belongs to a study of cytomegalovirus exposure and HLA in healthy donors. Study conclusions and caveats: Cytomegalovirus association was assigned to 170 or so TCR beta chains. In a later analysis, CMV-associated beta chains were mostly HLA-associated, it appeared. Specificity of three CMV-associated chains for CMV antigens was verified in vitro. The likely explanation for a cluster of highly shared sequence variants was sequencing artifact.

Researchers ran the PCR with 60 Vbeta and 13 Jbeta primers. This table comes from immunoSEQ multiplex PCR, and its TCRdb copy is limited to in-frame clones, with some not included. The sample has some 120,000 clones; approximately 80% are singletons. CDR3 length equals 13 residues. Germline assignment: CDR1 MNHNS and CDR2 SASEGT. V usage is TRBV6-1 and J usage is TRBJ1-1; D perhaps matches TRBD1 (6 bases). Sequencing was performed on PBMCs. The sequence was collected from a male donor in good health and CMV-seronegative. The CDR3 DNA reads TGTGCCACCGGGGTGGGCGAGACAGGCCGTTCGATCTTT. Amino acids: CATGVGETGRSIF.